The clone carrying this T cell receptor (beta chain) came up many times. Germline V gene sequence: CDR1 SQVTM, CDR2 ANQGSEA. V was trimmed by 0 bases and J by 10 bases, leaving 9 bases between them. There are 11 residues in the CDR3. This sample is drawn from a study of T-cell reconstitution after alpha-beta-depleted transplantation in children. A library of TCRbeta sequences, prepared with unique molecular identifiers, was generated. One entry per CDR3 protein results from TCRdb running MiXCR on the PCR reads. The sample shows around 600,000 distinct CDR3 sequences, 20% to 25% of them seen only once.

The gene calls are TRBV29-1 and TRBJ2-5; possibly TRBD2 for D (5 bases). The receptor was isolated from a boy less than two years old who had a stem cell transplant for acute myeloid leukemia, so the T cells may come from the graft donor. Sequenced material: PBMCs, mostly from graft donor cells, taken 360 days after TCRalphabeta/CD19-depleted stem cell transplant. CDR3 sequence: CSVEEGSGQYF. In DNA, the CDR3 is TGCAGCGTTGAAGAAGGGAGTGGCCAGTACTTC.